This T cell receptor (beta chain) was retrieved from a study of beta chain features in type 1 diabetes (dated by TCRdb to 2016 to 2019). For context, the study as a whole: Patients and healthy donors did not differ in mean age, gender distribution, total cell number or subset yield. A total of roughly 100,000,000 sorted cells were examined across all samples, and the number of cells per subset was strongly correlated with RNA yield. The study compared TCRB repertoires of sorted circulating CD4+ T cell subsets between recently diagnosed type 1 diabetes patients and matched healthy donors. Naive and central memory subsets were obtained from all 30 or so donors, but regulatory and stem cell-like memory subsets were isolated from only 8 patients and roughly eight healthy donors.

This clone was counted a few times. Its antigen specificity is not known. Base qualities are missing; no much larger clone stands one base away. The CDR3, from cysteine to phenylalanine, totals 14 residues. CDR3 DNA is the only sequence kept; it has 42 bases, read in frame from the first base. V lost 3 bases and J lost 13 bases; the stretch between them is 19 bases long. CDR1 MDHEN and CDR2 SYDVKM are derived from the germline V gene. The full study reports these points: Type 1 diabetes patients showed a moderate but significant shortening of TCRB CDR3 length in all four CD4+ subsets. Shorter templates might be favored by PCR, yet because patient and control samples were amplified and corrected together, any such skew would affect both groups equally. At VDJ recombination sites, type 1 diabetes patients had fewer insertions and more deleted nucleotides, which implies abnormalities in thymic rearrangement. The naive, central memory and regulatory TCRB repertoires appeared to resemble one another more closely among patients than among healthy donors. Sequencing cDNA rather than genomic DNA could over-represent highly expressing activated cells, although activation and CD3 levels did not differ between groups. Because the HLA sub-analyses included only small numbers of individuals, any influence of HLA type on TCRB rearrangement was left unresolved.

A single peripheral blood draw of about 116 mL on average was collected from each donor into heparinised tubes. Naive, central memory, regulatory and stem cell-like memory CD4+ T cells were sorted on a BD FACSAria II using a panel including CD45RO, CCR7, CD25, CD127, CD95 and CD27. A purity above 95% was achieved for all sorted populations. PBMCs were isolated immediately by Lymphoprep density gradient centrifugation and stained directly without culture. So that batch effects would be minimized, each experiment stained and sorted samples in pairs, pairing one healthy donor with one patient. The entire amount of isolated RNA was reverse transcribed using the High Capacity cDNA Reverse Transcription Kit, so the sequenced TCRB transcripts were expressed ones. Deep immunoSEQ sequencing was performed on naive, central memory and regulatory T cell samples, with an average of around 3.5 million total reads per sample. Sorted cells were lysed in RLT buffer and RNA was extracted with DNase-treated RNeasy Micro or Mini kits, depending on cell number. Each cell subset was processed on its own to prevent cross-contamination, while patient and healthy donor samples were processed together. The immunoSEQ multiplex PCR was used to amplify TCRB sequences from cDNA, generating 87-bp fragments that spanned the CDR3 region. The amplicons were sequenced using the Illumina HiSeq platform. The source study handled its data this way. Synthetic template baselines were used to correct PCR bias computationally, reads within Hamming distance 2 were collapsed, and singletons that could not be merged were discarded. Reads were aligned against IMGT to assign V, D and J genes, CDR3 length and insertions or deletions at six rearrangement sites. Within each subset, clonotype counts were normalized to sorted cell number, and only after that were true diversity and Gini coefficients computed with the tcR R package. The overlap coefficient, calculated on TCRB nucleotide sequences, was used to measure repertoire sharing. Out-of-frame TCRB sequences from naive cells were analyzed to stand in for the pre-selection repertoire. What TCRdb holds here is the immuneACCESS table cut down to in-frame rearrangements. Part of the clones is not present; checked against another copy, under half of the missing clones reflect an unresolved V gene, and the others are unexplained. Clone size and the V and J calls come from that table; the DNA yielded D and trimming. The sample data list some 900,000 clones, and about a sixth of these were observed just once. About 0.02% of the sample comes from the top ten.

The chain links TRBV28 with TRBJ2-4; perhaps TRBD1 is the D gene, with 5 bases matching. This sequence originates from a woman between 18 and 29 years old in good health. The sample taken for sequencing was naive CD4+ T cells from blood. Read against the paper, the sample's cell subset or site label means: true naive CD4+ T cells. The CDR3 reads CASSFGRERSRQYF. The bases are TGTGCCAGCAGTTTTGGCAGGGAAAGAAGCCGACAGTACTTC.